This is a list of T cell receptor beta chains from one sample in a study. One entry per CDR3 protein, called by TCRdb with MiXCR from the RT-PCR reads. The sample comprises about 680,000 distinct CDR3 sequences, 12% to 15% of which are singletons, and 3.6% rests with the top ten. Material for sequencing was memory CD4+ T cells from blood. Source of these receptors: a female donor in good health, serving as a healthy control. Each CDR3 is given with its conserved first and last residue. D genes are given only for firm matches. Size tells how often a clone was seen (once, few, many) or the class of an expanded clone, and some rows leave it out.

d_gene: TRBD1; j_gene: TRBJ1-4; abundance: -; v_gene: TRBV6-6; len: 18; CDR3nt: TGTGCCAGCAGACCCCAACCGGGACAGGGGTCTTTAGGGGAAAAACTGTTTTTT; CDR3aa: CASRPQPGQGSLGEKLFF
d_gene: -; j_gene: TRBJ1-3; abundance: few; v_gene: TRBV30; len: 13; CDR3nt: TGTGCACTGGGTAGTTTCTCTGGAAACACCATATATTTT; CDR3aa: CALGSFSGNTIYF
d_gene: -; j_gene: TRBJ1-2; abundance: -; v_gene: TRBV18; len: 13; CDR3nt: TGTGCCAGCTCACCCAATCAGGGAGACGGCTACACCTTC; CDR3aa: CASSPNQGDGYTF
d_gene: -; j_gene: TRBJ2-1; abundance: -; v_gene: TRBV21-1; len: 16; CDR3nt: TGTGCCAGCAGCAAAAGGTCGGGCACTACCTACAATGAGCAGTTCTTC; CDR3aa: CASSKRSGTTYNEQFF
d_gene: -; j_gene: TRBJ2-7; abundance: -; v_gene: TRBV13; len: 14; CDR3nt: TGTGCCAGCAGCTTAGTGGCAGTTCCCTACGAGCAGTGCTTC; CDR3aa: CASSLVAVPYEQCF
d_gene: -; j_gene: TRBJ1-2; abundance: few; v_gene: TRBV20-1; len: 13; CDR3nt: TGCAGTGCTAGCAAAAGAACAAGCGATGGCTACACCTTC; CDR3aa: CSASKRTSDGYTF
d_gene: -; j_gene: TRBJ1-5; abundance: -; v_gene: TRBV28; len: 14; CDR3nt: TGTGCCAGCAGTTTATGGGCCGCGGGCCAGCCCCAGCATTTT; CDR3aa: CASSLWAAGQPQHF
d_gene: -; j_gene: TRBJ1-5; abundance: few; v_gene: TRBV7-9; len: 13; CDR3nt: TGTGCCAGCAGCTTAGTCAAAGATCAGCCCCAGCATTTT; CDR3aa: CASSLVKDQPQHF
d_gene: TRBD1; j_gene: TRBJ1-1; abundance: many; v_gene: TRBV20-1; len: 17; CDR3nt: TGCAGTGCTAGAGATCGTAGACGGGACAGGTACAACACTGAAGCTTTCTTT; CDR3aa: CSARDRRRDRYNTEAFF
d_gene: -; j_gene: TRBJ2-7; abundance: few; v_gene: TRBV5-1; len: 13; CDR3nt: TGCGCCAGCAGCTCGGGACACACTTACGAGCAGTACTTC; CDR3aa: CASSSGHTYEQYF
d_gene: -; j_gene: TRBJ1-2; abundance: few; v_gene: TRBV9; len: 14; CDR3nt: TGTGCCAGCAGCCAGTATGGGGCAGGGGATGGCTACACCTTC; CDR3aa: CASSQYGAGDGYTF
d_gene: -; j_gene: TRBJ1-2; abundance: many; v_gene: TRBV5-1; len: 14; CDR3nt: TGCGCCAGCAGCTTGGCCCAGAATAACTATGGCTACACCTTC; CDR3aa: CASSLAQNNYGYTF
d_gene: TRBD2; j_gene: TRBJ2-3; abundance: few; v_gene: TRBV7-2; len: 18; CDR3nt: TGTGCCAGCAGTCGGACTAGCGGGGGTACTCTCTCGACAGATACGCAGTATTTT; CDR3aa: CASSRTSGGTLSTDTQYF
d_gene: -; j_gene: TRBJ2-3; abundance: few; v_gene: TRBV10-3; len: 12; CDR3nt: TGTGCCATCAGTATAAAAGCAGATACGCAGTATTTT; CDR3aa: CAISIKADTQYF
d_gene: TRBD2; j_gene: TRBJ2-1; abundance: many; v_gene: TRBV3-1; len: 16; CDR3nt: TGTGCCAGCAGCGACTTTAGCGGGAGTGCTAACAATGAGCAGTTCTTC; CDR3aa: CASSDFSGSANNEQFF
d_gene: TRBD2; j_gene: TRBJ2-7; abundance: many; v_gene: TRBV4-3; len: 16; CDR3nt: TGCGCCAGCAGCCAAGATGTGGCTAGCGGGGGGCGAGAGCAGTACTTC; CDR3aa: CASSQDVASGGREQYF
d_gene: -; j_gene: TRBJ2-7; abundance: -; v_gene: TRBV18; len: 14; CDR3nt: TGTGCCAGCTCACCACCGCAGACCCTCTACGAGCAGTACTTC; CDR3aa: CASSPPQTLYEQYF
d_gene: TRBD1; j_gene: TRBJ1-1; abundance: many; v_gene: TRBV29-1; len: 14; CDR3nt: TGCAGCGTTATCCAGGGGGCCGCGAACACTGAAGCTTTCTTT; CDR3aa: CSVIQGAANTEAFF
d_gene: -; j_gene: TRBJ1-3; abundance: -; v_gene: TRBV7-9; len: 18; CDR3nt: TGTGCCAGCAGCTTAGCGGGTGGTGGCGGGAGCTCTGGAAACACCATATATTTT; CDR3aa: CASSLAGGGGSSGNTIYF
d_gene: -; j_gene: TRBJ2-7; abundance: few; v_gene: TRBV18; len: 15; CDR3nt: TGTGCCAGCTCACCAATTCAGGGGACCTCCTACGAGCAGTACTTC; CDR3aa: CASSPIQGTSYEQYF
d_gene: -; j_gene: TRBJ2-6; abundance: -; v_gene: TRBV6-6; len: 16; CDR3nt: TGTGCCAGCAGTTACCTCTTAAGCTCTGGGGCCAACGTCCTGACTTTC; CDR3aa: CASSYLLSSGANVLTF
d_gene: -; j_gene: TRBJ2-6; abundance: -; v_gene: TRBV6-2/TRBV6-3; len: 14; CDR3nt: TGTGCCAGCCTAGAGGGTTCTGGGGCCAACGTCCTGACTTTC; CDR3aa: CASLEGSGANVLTF
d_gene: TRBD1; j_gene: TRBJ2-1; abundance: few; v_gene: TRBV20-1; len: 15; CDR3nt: TGCAGTGCCCCGGTGGGGGACAGGGGGATCAATGAGCAGTTCTTC; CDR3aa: CSAPVGDRGINEQFF
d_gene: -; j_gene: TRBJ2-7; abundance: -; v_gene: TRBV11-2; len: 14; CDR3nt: TGTGCCAGCAGGACAGTGGGATCCCGCTACGAGCAGTACTTC; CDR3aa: CASRTVGSRYEQYF
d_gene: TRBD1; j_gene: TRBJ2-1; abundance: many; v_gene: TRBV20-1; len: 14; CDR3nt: TGCAGTGCTACCGGGACAGGGTTGGACAATGAGCAGTTCTTC; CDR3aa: CSATGTGLDNEQFF
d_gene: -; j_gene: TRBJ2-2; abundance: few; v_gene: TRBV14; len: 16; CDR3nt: TGTGCCAGCAGCCGACTGGTCGGAATAGGTCCGGGGGAGCTGTTTTTT; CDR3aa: CASSRLVGIGPGELFF
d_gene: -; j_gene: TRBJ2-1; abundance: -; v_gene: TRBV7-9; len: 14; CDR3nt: TGTGCCAGCACCCATGGCTATTCCTACAATGAGCAGTTCTTC; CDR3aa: CASTHGYSYNEQFF
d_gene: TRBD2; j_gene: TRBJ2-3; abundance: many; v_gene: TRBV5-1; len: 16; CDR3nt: TGCGCCAGCAGCTCGACACTAGCGGCTAGCACAGATACGCAGTATTTT; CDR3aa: CASSSTLAASTDTQYF
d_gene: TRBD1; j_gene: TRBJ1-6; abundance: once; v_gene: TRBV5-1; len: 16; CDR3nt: TGCGCCAGCAGGTTACAGGGGACGGGTCGTGGGTCACCCCTCTACTTT; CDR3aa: CASRLQGTGRGSPLYF